This T cell receptor beta chain comes out of a study of naive and memory T cell subsets. The beta constant-region primer was an equimolar mix of two oligonucleotides covering TRBC1 and TRBC2. Ligated cDNA was amplified by four rounds of PCR with nested alpha and beta constant-region primers and SP2. TCRdb independently ran MiXCR on the UMI-ligation and nested PCR reads; one entry per CDR3 protein. The sample contains about 1,400 distinct CDR3 sequences, almost 7.5% of which appear only once. This CDR3 has 14 residues. Trimming stripped 6 bases from V and 8 bases from J, with 17 bases between. CDR1 and CDR2 (germline): WNHNN, SYGVQD (reference sequence). This clonotype is classed as hyperexpanded (1% or more).

The sequenced sample consisted of CD8+ TEMRA cells from blood. Subset reported: effector memory re-expressing CD45RA, CD45RA+ CD27-. This sequence originates from a human donor in good health. The chain combines TRBV10-1 with TRBJ2-1; D ambiguous. The DNA for the CDR3 is TGCGCCAGCAGCTTCTCCATCTCGGGCGATGAGCAGTTCTTC. Amino acid sequence: CASSFSISGDEQFF.